These T cell receptor beta chains were read from a single sample in a study of blood T cell repertoires in COVID-19. The assay was immunoSEQ multiplex PCR, and TCRdb's table has in-frame clones only and misses some. The repertoire includes about 110,000 clones, around 83% of them detected once, and just over 5.5% sits in the top ten. The sample comprised peripheral blood. The receptors derive from a woman aged 60-75 years with COVID-19, enrolled during active disease. Each CDR3 is given with its conserved first and last residue. A D gene is named only where the DNA matches it firmly. Only some rows state a clone size, as once, few, many or a class for expanded clones.

j_call clone_size d_call cdr3_length v_call cdr3_aa cdr3_nt
TRBJ2-1 - TRBD2 19 TRBV11-2 CASSLGYRTSGGTYNEQFF TGTGCCAGCAGCTTAGGTTACAGGACTAGCGGGGGTACTTACAATGAGCAGTTCTTC
TRBJ1-6 once TRBD1 14 TRBV2 CASGSGQGDSPLHF TGTGCCAGCGGTTCGGGACAGGGAGATTCACCCCTCCACTTT
TRBJ2-3 - TRBD2 18 TRBV12-5 CASGLGQLADFSTDTQYF TGTGCTAGTGGTTTGGGCCAACTAGCGGACTTTAGCACAGATACGCAGTATTTT
TRBJ1-1 - - 14 TRBV5-1 CASSQLDRGAEAFF TGCGCCAGCAGCCAGTTGGACCGGGGAGCTGAAGCTTTCTTT
TRBJ2-7 - TRBD1 16 TRBV2 CASKERGNRGLSEQYF TGTGCCAGCAAAGAGAGGGGAAACAGGGGGCTCAGCGAGCAGTACTTC
TRBJ1-5 - - 15 TRBV3-1/TRBV3-2 CASSSGGGSNQPQHF TGTGCCAGCAGCTCGGGAGGGGGGAGCAATCAGCCCCAGCATTTT
TRBJ1-3 - - 14 TRBV19 CASRRTDSGNTIYF TGTGCCAGTAGGCGGACAGACTCTGGAAACACCATATATTTT
TRBJ1-1 few - 11 TRBV20-1 CRVDTIAEAFF TGCAGAGTTGACACAATCGCTGAAGCTTTCTTT
TRBJ1-1 - - 16 TRBV14 CASSRIGQPKSTEAFF TGTGCCAGCAGCCGTATTGGACAGCCAAAGTCGACTGAAGCTTTCTTT
TRBJ2-2 - TRBD1 14 TRBV10-2 CASTIQGGTGELFF TGCGCCAGCACGATACAGGGGGGCACCGGGGAGCTGTTTTTT
TRBJ2-7 - - 15 TRBV6-5 CASSPGTREYDEQYF TGTGCCAGCAGCCCCGGGACAAGAGAGTATGACGAGCAGTACTTC
TRBJ1-2 - TRBD1 16 TRBV27 CASSIKGLRQGDGYTF TGTGCCAGCAGTATTAAGGGTTTAAGACAGGGGGATGGCTACACCTTC
TRBJ2-1 - - 13 TRBV7-8 CASSLTGRGEQFF TGTGCCAGCAGCCTCACAGGGAGGGGTGAGCAGTTCTTC
TRBJ1-6 few - 13 TRBV10-1 CASSQTASSPLHF TGCGCCAGCAGTCAGACAGCCTCTTCACCCCTCCACTTT
TRBJ1-6 - - 18 TRBV18 CASSPFSTGSSYNSPLHF TGTGCCAGCTCACCATTCTCTACAGGGAGCTCCTATAATTCACCCCTCCACTTT